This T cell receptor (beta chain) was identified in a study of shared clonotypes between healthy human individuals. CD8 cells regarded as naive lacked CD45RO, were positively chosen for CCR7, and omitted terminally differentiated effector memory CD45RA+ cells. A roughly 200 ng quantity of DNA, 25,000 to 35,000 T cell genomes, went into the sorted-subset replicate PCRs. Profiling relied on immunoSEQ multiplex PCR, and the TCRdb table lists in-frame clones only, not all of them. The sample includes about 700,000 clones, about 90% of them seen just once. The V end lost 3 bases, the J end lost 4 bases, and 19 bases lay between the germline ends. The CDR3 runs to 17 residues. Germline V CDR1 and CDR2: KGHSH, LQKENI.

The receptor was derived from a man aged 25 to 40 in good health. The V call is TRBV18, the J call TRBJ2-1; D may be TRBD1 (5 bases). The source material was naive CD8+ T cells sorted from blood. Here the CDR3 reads CASSPSGREGVYNEQFF. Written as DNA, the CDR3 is TGTGCCAGCTCACCTTCGGGTAGGGAAGGGGTATACAATGAGCAGTTCTTC.